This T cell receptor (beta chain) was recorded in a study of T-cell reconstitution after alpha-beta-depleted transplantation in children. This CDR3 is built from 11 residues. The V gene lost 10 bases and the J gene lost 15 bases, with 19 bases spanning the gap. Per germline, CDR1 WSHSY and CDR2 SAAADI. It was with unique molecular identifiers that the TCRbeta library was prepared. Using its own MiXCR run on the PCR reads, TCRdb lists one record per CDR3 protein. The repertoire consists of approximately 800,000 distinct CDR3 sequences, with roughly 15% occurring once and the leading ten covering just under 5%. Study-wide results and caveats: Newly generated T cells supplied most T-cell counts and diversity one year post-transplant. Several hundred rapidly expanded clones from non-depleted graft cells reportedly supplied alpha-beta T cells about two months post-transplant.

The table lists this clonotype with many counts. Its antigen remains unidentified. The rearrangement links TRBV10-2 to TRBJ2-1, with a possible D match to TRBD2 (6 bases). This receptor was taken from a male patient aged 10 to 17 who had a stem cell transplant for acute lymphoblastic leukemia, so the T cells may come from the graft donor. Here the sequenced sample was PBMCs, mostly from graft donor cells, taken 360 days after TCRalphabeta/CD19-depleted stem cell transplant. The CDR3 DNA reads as TGCGCCACCTCTCCGGGACTTCCCCTGTTCTTC. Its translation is CATSPGLPLFF.